This T cell receptor (beta chain) was captured in a study of post-analysis software for immune sequencing data. Overall study results and limits: Higher frequency in patients than in controls was seen for 5 or 6 TRBV segments, with TRBV5-6, TRBV5-1 and TRBV20-1 among them.

Comment on this clonotype: Its antigen is undetermined.

Unique molecular identifiers were present in the TCR beta cDNA libraries. TCRdb re-analysed the PCR reads in MiXCR, keeping a single row per CDR3 protein. The sample consists of about 200,000 distinct CDR3 sequences, around 29% of them appearing once. The CDR3 length is 11 residues. Trimming took off 1 base at V and 6 bases at J, with 1 base between the two ends. The genes are TRBV12-3 or TRBV12-4 and TRBJ1-3; D ambiguous. The sequenced sample consisted of blood. The sequence was collected from a girl younger than 18 with multiple sclerosis. CDR3 coding DNA: TGTGCCAGCAGTTTAGAAAACACCATATATTTT. This codes for CASSLENTIYF.